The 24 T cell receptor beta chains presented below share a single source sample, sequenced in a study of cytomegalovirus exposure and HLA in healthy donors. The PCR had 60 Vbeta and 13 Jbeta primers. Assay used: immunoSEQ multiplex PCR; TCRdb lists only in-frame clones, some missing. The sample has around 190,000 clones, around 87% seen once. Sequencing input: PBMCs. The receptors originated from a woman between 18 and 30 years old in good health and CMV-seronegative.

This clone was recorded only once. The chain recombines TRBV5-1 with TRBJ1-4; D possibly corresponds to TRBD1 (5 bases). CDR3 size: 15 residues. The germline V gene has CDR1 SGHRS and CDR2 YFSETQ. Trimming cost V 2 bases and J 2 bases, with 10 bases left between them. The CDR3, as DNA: TGCGCCAGCAGCTTCCAGGGTGGGACTAATGAAAAACTGTTTTTT. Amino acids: CASSFQGGTNEKLFF.

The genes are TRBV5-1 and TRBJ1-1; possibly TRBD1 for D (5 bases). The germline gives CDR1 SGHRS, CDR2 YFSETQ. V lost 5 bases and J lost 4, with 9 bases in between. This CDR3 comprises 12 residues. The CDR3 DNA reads TGCGCCAGCAGGAAGGGGTCCACTGAAGCTTTCTTT. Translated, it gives CASRKGSTEAFF.

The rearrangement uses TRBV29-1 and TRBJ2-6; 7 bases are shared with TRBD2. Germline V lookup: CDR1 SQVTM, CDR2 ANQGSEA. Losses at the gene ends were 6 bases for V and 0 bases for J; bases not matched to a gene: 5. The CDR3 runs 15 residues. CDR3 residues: CSVDSGGSGANVLTF. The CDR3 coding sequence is TGCAGCGTGGACTCGGGGGGCTCTGGGGCCAACGTCCTGACTTTC.

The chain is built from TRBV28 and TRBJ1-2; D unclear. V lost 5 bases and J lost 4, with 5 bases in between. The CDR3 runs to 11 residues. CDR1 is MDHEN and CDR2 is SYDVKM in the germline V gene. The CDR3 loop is CASSPGYGYTF. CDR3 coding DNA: TGTGCCAGCAGTCCAGGCTATGGCTACACCTTC.

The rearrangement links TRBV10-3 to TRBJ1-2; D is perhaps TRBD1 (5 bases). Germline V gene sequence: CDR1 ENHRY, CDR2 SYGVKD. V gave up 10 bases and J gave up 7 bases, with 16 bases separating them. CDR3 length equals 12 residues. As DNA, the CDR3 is TGTGCCACACAGGACACTTATGGTGGCTACACCTTC. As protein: CATQDTYGGYTF.

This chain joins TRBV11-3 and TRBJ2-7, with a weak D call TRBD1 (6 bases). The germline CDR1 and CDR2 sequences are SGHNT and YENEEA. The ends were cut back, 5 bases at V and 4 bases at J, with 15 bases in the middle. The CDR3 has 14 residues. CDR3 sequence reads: CASSTSRDKYEQYF. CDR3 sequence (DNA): TGTGCCAGCAGCACGTCCCGGGACAAGTACGAGCAGTACTTC.

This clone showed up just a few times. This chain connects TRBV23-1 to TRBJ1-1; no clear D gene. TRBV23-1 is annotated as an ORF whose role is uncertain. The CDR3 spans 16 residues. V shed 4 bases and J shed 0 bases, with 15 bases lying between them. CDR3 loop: CASSPSSEGMNTEAFF. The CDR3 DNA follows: TGCGCCAGCAGTCCTAGTTCCGAGGGCATGAACACTGAAGCTTTCTTT.

The DNA for the CDR3 is TGCGCCAGCAGTGGGGGGTCGGTCCAGAATGAGCAGTTCTTC. This encodes CASSGGSVQNEQFF. The V call is TRBV5-1, the J call TRBJ2-1; perhaps TRBD2 as D (6 bases). V was trimmed by 5 bases and J by 7 bases, leaving 16 bases between them. Germline V gives CDR1 SGHRS, CDR2 YFSETQ. CDR3 length: 14 residues.

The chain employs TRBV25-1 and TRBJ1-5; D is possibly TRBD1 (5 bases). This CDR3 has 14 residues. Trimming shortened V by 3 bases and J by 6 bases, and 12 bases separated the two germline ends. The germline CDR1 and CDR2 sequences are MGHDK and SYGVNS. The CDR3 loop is CASSEPGGAQPQHF. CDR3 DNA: TGTGCCAGCAGTGAGCCGGGAGGGGCTCAGCCCCAGCATTTT.

In nucleotides, the CDR3 is TGTGCCAGCATCCAGGGACAGAGCTCCTATAATTCACCCCTCCACTTT. Its protein is CASIQGQSSYNSPLHF. The chain joins TRBV7-8 to TRBJ1-6, with TRBD1 matching 7 bases. CDR3 length equals 16 residues. Trimming removed 7 bases from V and 0 bases from J; junction bases left unmatched: 6. CDR1 is SGHVS and CDR2 is FQNEAQ in the germline V gene.

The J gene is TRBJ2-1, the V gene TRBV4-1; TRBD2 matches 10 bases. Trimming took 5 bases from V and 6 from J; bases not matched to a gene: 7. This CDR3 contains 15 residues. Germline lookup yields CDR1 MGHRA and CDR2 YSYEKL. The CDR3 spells CASSLGTSAINEQFF. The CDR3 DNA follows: TGCGCCAGCAGCTTAGGGACTAGCGCGATCAATGAGCAGTTCTTC.

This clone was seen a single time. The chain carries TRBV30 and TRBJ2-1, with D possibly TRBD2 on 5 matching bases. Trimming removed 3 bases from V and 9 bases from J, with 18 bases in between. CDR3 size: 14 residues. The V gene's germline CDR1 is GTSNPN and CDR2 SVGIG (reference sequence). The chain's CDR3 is CAWSSDSTRIEQFF. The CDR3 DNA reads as TGTGCCTGGAGCTCGGACTCCACACGGATTGAGCAGTTCTTC.

The CDR3 reads CASRRAGVKRTDTQYF. The CDR3 region has the DNA TGTGCCAGCAGGAGGGCGGGAGTAAAGAGGACAGATACGCAGTATTTT. The chain is built from TRBV2 and TRBJ2-3, with 7 bases lining up with TRBD2. Germline loops: CDR1 SNHLY, CDR2 FYNNEI. There are 16 residues in the CDR3. V lost 6 bases to trimming and J lost 3 bases; unmatched junction nucleotides: 12.

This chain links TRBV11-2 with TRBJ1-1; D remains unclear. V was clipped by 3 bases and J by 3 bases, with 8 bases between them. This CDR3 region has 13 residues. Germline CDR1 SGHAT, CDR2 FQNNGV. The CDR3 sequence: CASSFLYDTEAFF. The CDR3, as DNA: TGTGCCAGCAGCTTCCTTTATGACACTGAAGCTTTCTTT.

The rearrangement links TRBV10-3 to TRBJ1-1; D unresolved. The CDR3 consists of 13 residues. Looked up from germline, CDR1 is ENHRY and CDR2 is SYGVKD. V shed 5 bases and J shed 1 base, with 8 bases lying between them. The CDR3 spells CAISSTGNTEAFF. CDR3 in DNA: TGTGCCATCAGTTCGACGGGGAACACTGAAGCTTTCTTT.

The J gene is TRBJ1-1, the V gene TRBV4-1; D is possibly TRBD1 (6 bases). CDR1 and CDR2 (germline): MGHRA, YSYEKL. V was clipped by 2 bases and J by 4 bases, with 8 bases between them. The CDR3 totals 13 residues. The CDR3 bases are TGCGCCAGCAGCCAACAGGGGACCACTGAAGCTTTCTTT. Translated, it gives CASSQQGTTEAFF.

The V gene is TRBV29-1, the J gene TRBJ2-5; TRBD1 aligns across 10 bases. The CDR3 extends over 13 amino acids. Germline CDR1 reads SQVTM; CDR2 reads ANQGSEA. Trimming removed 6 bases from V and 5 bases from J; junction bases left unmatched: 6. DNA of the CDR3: TGCAGCGTCGCGGGACAGGGGACGGAGACCCAGTACTTC. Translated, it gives CSVAGQGTETQYF.

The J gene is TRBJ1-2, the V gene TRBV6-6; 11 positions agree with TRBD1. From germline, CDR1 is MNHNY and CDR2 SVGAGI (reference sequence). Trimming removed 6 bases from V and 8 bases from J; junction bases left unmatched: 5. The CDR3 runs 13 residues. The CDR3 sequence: CASRPGQGGGYTF. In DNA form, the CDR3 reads TGTGCCAGCAGACCGGGACAGGGGGGCGGCTACACCTTC.

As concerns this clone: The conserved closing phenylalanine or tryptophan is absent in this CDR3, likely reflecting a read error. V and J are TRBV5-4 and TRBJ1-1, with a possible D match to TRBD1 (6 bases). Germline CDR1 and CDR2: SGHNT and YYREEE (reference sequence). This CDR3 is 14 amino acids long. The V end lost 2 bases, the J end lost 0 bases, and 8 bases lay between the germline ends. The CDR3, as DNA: TGTGCCAGCAGCTTACGGGACATGAACACTGAAGCTTTCCTT. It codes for CASSLRDMNTEAFL.

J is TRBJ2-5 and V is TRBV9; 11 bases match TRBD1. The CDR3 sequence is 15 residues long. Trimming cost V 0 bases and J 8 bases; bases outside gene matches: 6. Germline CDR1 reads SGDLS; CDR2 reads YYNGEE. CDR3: CASSVEGQGARTQYF. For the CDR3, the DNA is TGTGCCAGCAGCGTAGAAGGACAGGGGGCGCGAACCCAGTACTTC.

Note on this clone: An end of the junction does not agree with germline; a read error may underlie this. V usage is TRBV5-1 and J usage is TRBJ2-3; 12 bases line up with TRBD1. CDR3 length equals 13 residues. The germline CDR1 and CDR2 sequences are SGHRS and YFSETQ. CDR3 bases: TGCGCCAGCAGCTTTATTCCCGGGACAGGGGGCCCCTTT. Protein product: CASSFIPGTGGPF.

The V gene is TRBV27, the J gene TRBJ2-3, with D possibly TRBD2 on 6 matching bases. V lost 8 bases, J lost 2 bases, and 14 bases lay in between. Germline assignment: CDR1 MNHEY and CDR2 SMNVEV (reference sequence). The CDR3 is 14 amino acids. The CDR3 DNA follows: TGTGCCAGCGGGACTCCACTCTCCACAGATACGCAGTATTTT. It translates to CASGTPLSTDTQYF.

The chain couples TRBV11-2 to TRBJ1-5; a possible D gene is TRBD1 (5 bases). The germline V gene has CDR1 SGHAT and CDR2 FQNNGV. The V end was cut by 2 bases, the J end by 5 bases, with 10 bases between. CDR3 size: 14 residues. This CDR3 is CASSLFGQHQPQHF. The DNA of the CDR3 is TGTGCCAGCAGCTTATTTGGACAACATCAGCCCCAGCATTTT.

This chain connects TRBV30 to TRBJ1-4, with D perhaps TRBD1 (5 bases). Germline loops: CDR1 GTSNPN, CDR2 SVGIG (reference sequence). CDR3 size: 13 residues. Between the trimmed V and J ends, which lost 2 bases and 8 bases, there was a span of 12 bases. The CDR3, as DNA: TGTGCCTGGAGTTGGACCGGGGGAGAAAAACTGTTTTTT. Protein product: CAWSWTGGEKLFF.